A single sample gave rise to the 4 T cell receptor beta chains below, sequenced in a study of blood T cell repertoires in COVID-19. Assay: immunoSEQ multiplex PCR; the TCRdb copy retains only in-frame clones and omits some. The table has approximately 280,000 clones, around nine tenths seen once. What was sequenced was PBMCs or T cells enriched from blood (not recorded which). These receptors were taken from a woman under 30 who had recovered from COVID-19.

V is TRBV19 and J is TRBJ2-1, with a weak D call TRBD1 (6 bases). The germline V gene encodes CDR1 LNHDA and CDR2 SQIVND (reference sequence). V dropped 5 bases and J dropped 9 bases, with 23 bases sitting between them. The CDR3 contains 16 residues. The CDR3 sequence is CASSQQGEWVEGEQFF. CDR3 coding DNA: TGTGCCAGTAGTCAACAGGGAGAATGGGTCGAGGGTGAGCAGTTCTTC.

The CDR3 bases are TGTGCCAGCAGCTCCGCCCGCGCCAGCACAGATACGCAGTATTTT. Protein: CASSSARASTDTQYF. V usage is TRBV13 and J usage is TRBJ2-3; D not resolved. The germline V and J ends were trimmed by 4 bases and 0 bases, with 11 bases remaining between them. The CDR3 sequence is 15 residues long. CDR1 is PRHDT, CDR2 FYEKMQ, per germline (reference sequence).

The CDR3 nucleotides are TGTGCCACCAGTGATAACCCCGGGACTAATAACAATGAGCAGTTCTTC. It yields the protein CATSDNPGTNNNEQFF. This chain uses TRBV24-1 with TRBJ2-1; 7 bases fit TRBD2. In germline, CDR1 is KGHDR, CDR2 SFDVKD. The CDR3 covers 16 residues. Trimming took 3 bases from V and 5 from J; bases not matched to a gene: 9.

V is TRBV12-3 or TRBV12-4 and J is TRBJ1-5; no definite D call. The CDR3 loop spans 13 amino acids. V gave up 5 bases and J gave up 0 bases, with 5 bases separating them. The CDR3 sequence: CASSAVSNQPQHF. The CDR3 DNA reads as TGTGCCAGCAGTGCGGTTAGCAATCAGCCCCAGCATTTT.